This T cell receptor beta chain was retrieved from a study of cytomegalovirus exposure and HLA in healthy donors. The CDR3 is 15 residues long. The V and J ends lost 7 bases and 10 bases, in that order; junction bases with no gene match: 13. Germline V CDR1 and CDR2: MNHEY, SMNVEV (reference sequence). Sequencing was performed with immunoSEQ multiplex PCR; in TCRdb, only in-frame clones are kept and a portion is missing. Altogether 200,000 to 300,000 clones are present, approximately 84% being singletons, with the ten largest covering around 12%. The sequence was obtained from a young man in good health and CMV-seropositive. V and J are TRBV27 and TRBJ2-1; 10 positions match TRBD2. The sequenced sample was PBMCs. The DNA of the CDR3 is TGTGCCAGCAAACTTCGGCTAGCGGGAGAGTGGGAGCAGTTCTTC. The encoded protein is CASKLRLAGEWEQFF.